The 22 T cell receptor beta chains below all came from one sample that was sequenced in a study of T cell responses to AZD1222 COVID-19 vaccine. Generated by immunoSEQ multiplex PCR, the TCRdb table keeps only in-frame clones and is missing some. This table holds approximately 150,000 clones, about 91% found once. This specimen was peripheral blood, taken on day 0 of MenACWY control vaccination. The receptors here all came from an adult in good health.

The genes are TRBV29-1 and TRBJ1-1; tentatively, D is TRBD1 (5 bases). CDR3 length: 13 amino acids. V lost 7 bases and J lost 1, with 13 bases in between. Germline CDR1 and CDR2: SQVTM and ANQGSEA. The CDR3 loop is CSGQSRTNTEAFF. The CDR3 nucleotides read TGCAGCGGACAGAGCCGAACGAACACTGAAGCTTTCTTT.

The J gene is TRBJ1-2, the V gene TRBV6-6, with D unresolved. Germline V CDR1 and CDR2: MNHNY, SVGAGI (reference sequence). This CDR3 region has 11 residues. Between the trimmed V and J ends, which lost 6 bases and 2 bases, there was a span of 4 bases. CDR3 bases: TGTGCCAGCAGCCCGAACTATGGCTACACCTTC. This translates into CASSPNYGYTF.

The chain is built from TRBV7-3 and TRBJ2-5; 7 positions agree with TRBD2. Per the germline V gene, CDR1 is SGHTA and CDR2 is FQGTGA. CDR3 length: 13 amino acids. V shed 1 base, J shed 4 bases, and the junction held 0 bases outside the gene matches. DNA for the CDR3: TGTGCCAGCAGCTTAAGCGGGAGAGAGACCCAGTACTTC. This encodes CASSLSGRETQYF.

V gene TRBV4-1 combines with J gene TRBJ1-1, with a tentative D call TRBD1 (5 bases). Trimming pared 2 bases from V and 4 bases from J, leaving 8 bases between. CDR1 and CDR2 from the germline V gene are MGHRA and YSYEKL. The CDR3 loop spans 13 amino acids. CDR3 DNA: TGCGCCAGCAGCCAATGGGACCGCACTGAAGCTTTCTTT. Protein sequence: CASSQWDRTEAFF.

The CDR3 loop is CASSSQLGGRTEAFF. For the CDR3, the DNA is TGCGCCAGCAGCTCGCAACTTGGGGGAAGAACTGAAGCTTTCTTT. The chain joins TRBV5-1 to TRBJ1-1; perhaps TRBD1 as D (5 bases). In germline, CDR1 is SGHRS, CDR2 YFSETQ. The CDR3 contains 15 residues. Trimming removed 3 bases from V and 5 bases from J, with 17 bases in between. The full variable domain, its missing parts supplied by reference TRBV5-1 and TRBJ1-1, is KAGVTQTPRYLIKTRGQQVTLSCSPISGHRSVSWYQQTPGQGLQFLFEYFSETQRNKGNFPGRFSGRQFSNSRSEMNVSTLELGDSALYLCASSSQLGGRTEAFFGQGTRLTVV.

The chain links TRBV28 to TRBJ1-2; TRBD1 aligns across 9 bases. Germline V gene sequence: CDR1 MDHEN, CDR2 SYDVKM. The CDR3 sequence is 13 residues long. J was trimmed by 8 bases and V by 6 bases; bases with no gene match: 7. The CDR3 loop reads CASSPGTGRGYTF. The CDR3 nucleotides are TGTGCCAGCAGCCCCGGGACAGGGAGAGGCTACACCTTC.

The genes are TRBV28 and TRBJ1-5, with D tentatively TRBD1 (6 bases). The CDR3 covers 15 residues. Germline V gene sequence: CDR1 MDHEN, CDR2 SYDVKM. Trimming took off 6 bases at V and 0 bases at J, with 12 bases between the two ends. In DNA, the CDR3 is TGTGCCAGCAGAGCAGGGGTGGGTAGCAATCAGCCCCAGCATTTT. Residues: CASRAGVGSNQPQHF.

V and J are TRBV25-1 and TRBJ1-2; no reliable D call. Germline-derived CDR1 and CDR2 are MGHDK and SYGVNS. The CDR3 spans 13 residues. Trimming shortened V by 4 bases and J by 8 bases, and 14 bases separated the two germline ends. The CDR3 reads CASSGTGVSGYTF. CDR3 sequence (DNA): TGTGCCAGCAGTGGGACGGGAGTAAGCGGCTACACCTTC.

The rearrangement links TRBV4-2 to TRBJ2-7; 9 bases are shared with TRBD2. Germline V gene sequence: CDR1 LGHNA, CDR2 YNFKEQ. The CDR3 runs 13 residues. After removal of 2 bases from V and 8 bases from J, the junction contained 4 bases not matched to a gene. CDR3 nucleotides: TGTGCCAGCAGCCAATCGACTAGCGGACAGCAGTACTTC. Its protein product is CASSQSTSGQQYF.

The CDR3: CASSQGQATDTQYF. CDR3 nucleotides: TGTGCCAGCAGCCAAGGACAGGCCACAGATACGCAGTATTTT. V gene TRBV4-2 combines with J gene TRBJ2-3, with TRBD1 as a possible D gene (6 bases). Germline values: CDR1 LGHNA, CDR2 YNFKEQ. This CDR3 has 14 residues. V was clipped by 1 base and J by 2 bases, with 7 bases between them.

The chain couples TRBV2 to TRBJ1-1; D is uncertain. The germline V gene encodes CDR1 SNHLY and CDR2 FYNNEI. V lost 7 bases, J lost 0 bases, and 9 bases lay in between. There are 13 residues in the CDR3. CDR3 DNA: TGTGCCAGCACAGACACCATGAACACTGAAGCTTTCTTT. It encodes CASTDTMNTEAFF.

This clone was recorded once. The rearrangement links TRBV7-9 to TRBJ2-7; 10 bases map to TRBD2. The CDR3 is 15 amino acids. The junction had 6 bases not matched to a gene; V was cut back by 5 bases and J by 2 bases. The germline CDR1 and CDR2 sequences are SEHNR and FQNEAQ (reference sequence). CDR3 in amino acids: CASSPGLAEAYEQYF. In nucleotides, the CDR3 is TGTGCCAGCAGCCCAGGACTAGCGGAGGCCTACGAGCAGTACTTC.

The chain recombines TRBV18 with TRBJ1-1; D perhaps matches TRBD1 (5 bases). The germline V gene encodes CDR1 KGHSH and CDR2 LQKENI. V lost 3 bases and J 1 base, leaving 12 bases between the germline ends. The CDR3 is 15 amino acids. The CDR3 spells CASSPGVDKNTEAFF. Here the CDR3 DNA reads TGTGCCAGCTCACCCGGCGTGGACAAGAACACTGAAGCTTTCTTT.

CDR3 amino acids: CASSPSFGLIPYNEQFF. The CDR3 DNA is TGTGCCAGCAGCCCCTCGTTTGGGCTGATCCCCTACAATGAGCAGTTCTTC. The chain links TRBV7-9 to TRBJ2-1; D is uncertain. Trimming took off 5 bases at V and 2 bases at J, with 19 bases between the two ends. The CDR3 runs 17 residues. CDR1 is SEHNR, CDR2 FQNEAQ, per germline (reference sequence).

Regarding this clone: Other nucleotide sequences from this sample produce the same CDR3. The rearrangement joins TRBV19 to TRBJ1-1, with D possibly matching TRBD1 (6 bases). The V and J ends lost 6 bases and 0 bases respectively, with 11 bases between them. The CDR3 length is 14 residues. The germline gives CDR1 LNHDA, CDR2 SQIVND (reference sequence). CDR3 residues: CASSLGQMNTEAFF. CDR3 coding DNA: TGTGCCAGTAGCCTCGGACAGATGAACACTGAAGCTTTCTTT.

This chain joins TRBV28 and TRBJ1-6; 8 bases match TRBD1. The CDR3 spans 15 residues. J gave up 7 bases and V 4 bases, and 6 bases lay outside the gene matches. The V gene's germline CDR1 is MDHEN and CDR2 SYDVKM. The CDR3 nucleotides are TGTGCCAGCAGTTCCCGGACAGGGAGAAATTCACCCCTCCACTTT. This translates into CASSSRTGRNSPLHF.

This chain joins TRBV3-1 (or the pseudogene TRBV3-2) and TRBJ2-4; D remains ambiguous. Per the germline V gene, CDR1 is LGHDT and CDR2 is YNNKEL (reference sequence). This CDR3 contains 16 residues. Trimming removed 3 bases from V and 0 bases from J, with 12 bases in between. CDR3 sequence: CASSHLTALAKNIQYF. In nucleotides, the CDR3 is TGTGCCAGCAGCCACCTTACGGCCCTAGCCAAAAACATTCAGTACTTC.

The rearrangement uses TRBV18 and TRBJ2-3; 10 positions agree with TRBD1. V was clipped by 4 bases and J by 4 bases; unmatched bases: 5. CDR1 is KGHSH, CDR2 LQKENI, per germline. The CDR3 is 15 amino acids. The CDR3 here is CASSRTGGNADTQYF. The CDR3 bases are TGTGCCAGCTCACGGACAGGGGGGAACGCAGATACGCAGTATTTT.

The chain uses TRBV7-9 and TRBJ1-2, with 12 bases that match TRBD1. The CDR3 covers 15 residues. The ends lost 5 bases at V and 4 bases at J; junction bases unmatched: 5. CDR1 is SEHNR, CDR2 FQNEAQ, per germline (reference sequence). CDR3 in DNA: TGTGCCAGCAGCAACCGGGACAGGGGGCTCTATGGCTACACCTTC. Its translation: CASSNRDRGLYGYTF.

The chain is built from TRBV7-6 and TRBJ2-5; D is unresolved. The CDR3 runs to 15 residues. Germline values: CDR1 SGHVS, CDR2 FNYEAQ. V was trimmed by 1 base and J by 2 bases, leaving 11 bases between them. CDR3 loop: CASSLGPSRQETQYF. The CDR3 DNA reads TGTGCCAGCAGCTTAGGTCCAAGCCGTCAAGAGACCCAGTACTTC.

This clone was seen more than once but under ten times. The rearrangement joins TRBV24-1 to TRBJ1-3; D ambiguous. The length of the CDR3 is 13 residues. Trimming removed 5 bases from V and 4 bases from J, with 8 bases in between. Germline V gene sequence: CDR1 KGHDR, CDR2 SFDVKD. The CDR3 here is CATSGTRGNTIYF. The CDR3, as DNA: TGTGCCACCAGTGGTACCCGAGGAAACACCATATATTTT.

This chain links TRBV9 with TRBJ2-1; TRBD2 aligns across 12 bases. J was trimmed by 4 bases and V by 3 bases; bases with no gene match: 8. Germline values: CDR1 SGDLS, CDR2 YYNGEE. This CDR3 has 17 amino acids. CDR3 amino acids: CASSGGPLAGGYNEQFF. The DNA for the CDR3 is TGTGCCAGCAGCGGAGGTCCCCTAGCGGGAGGGTACAATGAGCAGTTCTTC.